This T cell receptor beta chain was sequenced in a study of shared clonotypes between healthy human individuals. Profiling relied on immunoSEQ multiplex PCR, and the TCRdb table lists in-frame clones only, not all of them. The data contain 950,000 to 1,100,000 clones, approximately 68% of them singletons. The ends were cut back, 4 bases at V and 8 bases at J, with 14 bases in the middle. The CDR3 spans 13 residues. Germline loops: CDR1 SNHLY, CDR2 FYNNEI. Material for sequencing was memory CD4+ T cells sorted from blood. Subset noted: CD45RA-negative fraction. The sequence was obtained from a man aged 18-30 years in good health. The rearrangement links TRBV2 to TRBJ1-2; D possibly corresponds to TRBD1 (5 bases). CDR3 protein: CASSVSGLKGYTF. The CDR3 DNA follows: TGTGCCAGCAGTGTCTCGGGACTTAAGGGCTACACCTTC.